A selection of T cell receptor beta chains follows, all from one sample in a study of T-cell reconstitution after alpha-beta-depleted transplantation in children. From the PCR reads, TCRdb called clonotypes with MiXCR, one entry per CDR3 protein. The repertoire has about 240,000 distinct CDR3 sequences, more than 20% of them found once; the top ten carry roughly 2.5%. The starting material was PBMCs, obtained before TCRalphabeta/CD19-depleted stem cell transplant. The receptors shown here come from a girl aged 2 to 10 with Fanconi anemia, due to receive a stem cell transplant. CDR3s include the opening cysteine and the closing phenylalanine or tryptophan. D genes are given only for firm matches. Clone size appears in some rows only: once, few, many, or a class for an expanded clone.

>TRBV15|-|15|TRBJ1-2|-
TGTGCCACCAGCAAAAACGGCATAAGGGGCTATGGCTACACCTTC
CATSKNGIRGYGYTF
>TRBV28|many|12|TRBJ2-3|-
TGTGCCAGCAATCGGGGGTGGGATACGCAGTATTTT
CASNRGWDTQYF
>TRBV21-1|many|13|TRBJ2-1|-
TGTGCCAGCAGCAAAATCGGGTACAATGAGCAGTTCTTC
CASSKIGYNEQFF
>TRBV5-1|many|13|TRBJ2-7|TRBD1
TGCGCCAGCAGCGCGGACAGGGTCTACGAGCAGTACTTC
CASSADRVYEQYF
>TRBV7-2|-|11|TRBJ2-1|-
TGTGCCAGCAGCTTACGAAGTGAGCAGTTCTTC
CASSLRSEQFF
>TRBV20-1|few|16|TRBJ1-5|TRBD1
TGCAGTGCTAAGGACAGGGGATTAGGGGATAGTCAGCCCCAGCATTTT
CSAKDRGLGDSQPQHF
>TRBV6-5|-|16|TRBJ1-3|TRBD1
TGTGCCAGCAGTTACTCGAAGGGGGCATCTGGAAACACCATATATTTT
CASSYSKGASGNTIYF
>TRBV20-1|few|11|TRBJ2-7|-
TGCAGTGCCGCTGCCCCATACGAGCAGTACTTC
CSAAAPYEQYF
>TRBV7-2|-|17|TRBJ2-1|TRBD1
TGTGCCAGCAGCTTAACCCTTACAGGGGGCGTCTACAATGAGCAGTTCTTC
CASSLTLTGGVYNEQFF
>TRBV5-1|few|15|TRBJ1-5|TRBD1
TGCGCCAGCAGCTTCACAGGGGATAGCAATCAGCCCCAGCATTTT
CASSFTGDSNQPQHF
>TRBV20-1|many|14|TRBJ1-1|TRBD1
TGCAGCGCCACCATACAGGGGATGAACACTGAAGCTTTCTTT
CSATIQGMNTEAFF
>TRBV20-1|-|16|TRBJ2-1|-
TGCAGTGCTCCTGGCAACTTACCTAGCTCCTACAATGAGCAGTTCTTC
CSAPGNLPSSYNEQFF
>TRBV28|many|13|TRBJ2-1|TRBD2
TGTGCCAGCAGTTTCAGCGGGAGCTATGAGCAGTTCTTC
CASSFSGSYEQFF
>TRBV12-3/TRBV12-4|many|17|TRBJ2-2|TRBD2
TGTGCCAGCAGTTTCGGGACTAGCGGGCCACCCACCGGGGAGCTGTTTTTT
CASSFGTSGPPTGELFF
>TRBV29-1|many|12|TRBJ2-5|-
TGCAGCGTGTCGCTAGCCCAAGAGACCCAGTACTTC
CSVSLAQETQYF
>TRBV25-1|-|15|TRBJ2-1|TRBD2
TGTGCCAGCAGTGACTCACTAGCGGGGGGGAATGAGCAGTTCTTC
CASSDSLAGGNEQFF
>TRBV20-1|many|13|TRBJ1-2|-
TGCAGTGCCTCGACACTTACTAACTATGGCTACACCTTC
CSASTLTNYGYTF
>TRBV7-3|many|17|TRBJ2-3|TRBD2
TGTGCCAGCAGCTTAATGGGTAGCGGGAGGGTCACAGATACGCAGTATTTT
CASSLMGSGRVTDTQYF
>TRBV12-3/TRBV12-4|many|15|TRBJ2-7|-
TGTGCCAGCAGTTTAGCTGTGCTTGGCGCCTACGAGCAGTACTTC
CASSLAVLGAYEQYF
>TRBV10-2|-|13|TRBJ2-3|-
TGCGCCAGCACGCGACAGGGCACAGATACGCAGTATTTT
CASTRQGTDTQYF
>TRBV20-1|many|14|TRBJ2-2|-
TGCAGTGCTGAACAGGGTTGGGGCACCGGGGAGCTGTTTTTT
CSAEQGWGTGELFF
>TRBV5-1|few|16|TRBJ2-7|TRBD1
TGCGCCAGCAGCTTGGGCACAGGGGGGCCCTCCTACGAGCAGTACTTC
CASSLGTGGPSYEQYF
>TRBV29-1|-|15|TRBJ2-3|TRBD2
TGCAGCGTTGAGGGGTCGGGAGGCAACACAGATACGCAGTATTTT
CSVEGSGGNTDTQYF
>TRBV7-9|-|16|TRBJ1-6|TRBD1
TGTGCCAGCAGCTCTCAAACCGGGACAGGTCATTCACCCCTCCACTTT
CASSSQTGTGHSPLHF
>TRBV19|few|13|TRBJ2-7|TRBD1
TGTGCCAGTAGTACGACAGGGGGCTCCGAGCAGTACTTC
CASSTTGGSEQYF
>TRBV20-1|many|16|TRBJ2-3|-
TGCAGTGCTAGAGATCCCCTAGCGAGATCTACCTATACGCAGTATTTT
CSARDPLARSTYTQYF
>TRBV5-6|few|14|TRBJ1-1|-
TGTGCCAGCAGCTTTGTGTCCTTGAACACTGAAGCTTTCTTT
CASSFVSLNTEAFF
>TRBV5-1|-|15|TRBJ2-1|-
TGCGCCAGCAGCTTTTCAGACCCAGCCTACAATGAGCAGTTCTTC
CASSFSDPAYNEQFF
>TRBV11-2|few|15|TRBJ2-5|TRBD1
TGTGCCAGCACCTTTGACAGGGGTGGATCGGAGACCCAGTACTTC
CASTFDRGGSETQYF
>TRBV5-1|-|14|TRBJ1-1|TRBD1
TGCGCCAGCAGCTTGGACCCCGGACAGGGTGAATCTTTCTTT
CASSLDPGQGESFF
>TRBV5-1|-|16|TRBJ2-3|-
TGCGCCAGCAGCTTGGAGCGCATAGGAAGGGCAGATACGCAGTATTTT
CASSLERIGRADTQYF
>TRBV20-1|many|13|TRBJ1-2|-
TGCAGTGCCAGGGACAAGGAGACCTATGGCTACACCTTC
CSARDKETYGYTF